Listed below are T cell receptor beta chains from one sample, sequenced in a study of T cell responses to AZD1222 COVID-19 vaccine. Profiled with immunoSEQ multiplex PCR; TCRdb holds only in-frame clones, not every one. The sample holds more than 85,000 clones; roughly 84% are singletons and the top ten take about a sixth. The sample consisted of peripheral blood, taken on day 0 of AZD1222 vaccination. The origin of the receptors is an adult in good health. CDR3s include the opening cysteine and the closing phenylalanine or tryptophan. A D gene is named only where the DNA matches it firmly. A row's size may be missing; if present it is once, few, many or a size class.

TRBV7-2,-,-,TRBJ1-3,TGTGCCAGCAGCTTAGTGTGGGGAGCTGGAAACACCATATATTTT,CASSLVWGAGNTIYF
TRBV4-2,-,-,TRBJ1-2,TGTGCCAGCAGCCAAGATATGGGCGGCCCCTATGGCTACACCTTC,CASSQDMGGPYGYTF
TRBV24-1,TRBD1,-,TRBJ1-2,TGTGCCACCAGTCCCGGTTCGGGGACAGGGGACTATGGCTACACCTTC,CATSPGSGTGDYGYTF
TRBV7-2,-,once,TRBJ2-2,TGTGCCAGCAGCCTTATAAAGACCGGGGAGCTGTTTTTT,CASSLIKTGELFF
TRBV6-4,TRBD2,-,TRBJ2-1,TGTGCCAGCAGTCCCGGGACTAGCGGGAGCGATGAGCAGTTCTTC,CASSPGTSGSDEQFF
TRBV28,TRBD1,few,TRBJ2-2,TGTGCCAGCAGTTTGGGACAGGTTTCCACCGGGGAGCTGTTTTTT,CASSLGQVSTGELFF
TRBV6-5,TRBD1,-,TRBJ1-2,TGTGCCAGCAGCCGGGACAGGCATGGCTACACCTTC,CASSRDRHGYTF
TRBV5-6,-,few,TRBJ1-5,TGTGCCAGCAGCTTGAGTGGGGGCCGTCAGCCCCAGCATTTT,CASSLSGGRQPQHF
TRBV3-1/TRBV3-2,TRBD1,-,TRBJ1-3,TGTGCCAGCAGCCTATTGGGACAGGGTGGAGGAAACACCATATATTTT,CASSLLGQGGGNTIYF
TRBV29-1,-,-,TRBJ1-1,TGCAGCGGTCTATGGGACACTGAAGCTTTCTTT,CSGLWDTEAFF
TRBV2,-,-,TRBJ2-2,TGTGCCAGCAGTCCGCCACGTCGGGGTACCGGGGAGCTGTTTTTT,CASSPPRRGTGELFF
TRBV5-4,-,once,TRBJ1-2,TGTGCCAGCAGCTTGGATACCATCGGTAGCTATGGCTACACCTTC,CASSLDTIGSYGYTF
TRBV4-3,TRBD2,-,TRBJ2-4,TGCGCCAGCAGCTACCAAAACCAGCGGGAGGGGGAAAACATTCAGTACTTC,CASSYQNQREGENIQYF
TRBV15,-,-,TRBJ2-5,TGTGCCACCAGCAGAGTTGGGGGAGAGACCCAGTACTTC,CATSRVGGETQYF
TRBV6-6,-,once,TRBJ1-6,TGTGCCAGCAGTTTAGTTTCAGGGTGGTCACCCCTCCACTTT,CASSLVSGWSPLHF
TRBV4-1,TRBD1,-,TRBJ1-6,TGCGCCAGCAGCCAGCTCAGGGGACAGGGTATGGAGTCACCCCTCCACTTT,CASSQLRGQGMESPLHF
TRBV11-2,-,once,TRBJ2-1,TGTGCCAGCAGCTTAGATCGGGCCAATGAGCAGTTCTTC,CASSLDRANEQFF
TRBV18,-,-,TRBJ2-5,TGTGCCAGCTCCCTCGGATCACAAGAGACCCAGTACTTC,CASSLGSQETQYF
TRBV27,-,-,TRBJ1-1,TGTGCCAGCAGTTCCATCAGAGTGAACACTGAAGCTTTCTTT,CASSSIRVNTEAFF
TRBV7-2,-,-,TRBJ2-7,TGTGCCAGCAGCTTAAAAAGTAGGATGAACACCTACGAGCAGTACTTC,CASSLKSRMNTYEQYF
TRBV2,TRBD2,-,TRBJ2-3,TGTGCCAGCAAGTGGTGGGGGGTACCGACTAGCGGGAGTCCCACTAGCACAGATACGCAGTATTTT,CASKWWGVPTSGSPTSTDTQYF
TRBV28,-,-,TRBJ2-3,TGTGCCAGCAGCTCCTACGGATCTAGCACAGATACGCAGTATTTT,CASSSYGSSTDTQYF
TRBV5-5,-,-,TRBJ1-4,TGTGCCAGCAGCTTCGTGGGGGCCTCGAATGAAAAACTGTTTTTT,CASSFVGASNEKLFF
TRBV2,TRBD1,few,TRBJ1-6,TGTGCCAGCACGGGACAGGCAAATTCACCCCTCCACTTT,CASTGQANSPLHF
TRBV7-2,-,-,TRBJ1-5,TGTGCCAGCAGCTTAGTAAGCAATCAGCCCCAGCATTTT,CASSLVSNQPQHF
TRBV5-1,TRBD2,-,TRBJ2-5,TGCGCCAGCAGTTCCACCGGGACTAGCGGGAAAGAGACCCAGTACTTC,CASSSTGTSGKETQYF
TRBV4-3,-,-,TRBJ1-4,TGCGCCAGCAGCCAAGATTACAGGCCCGGGGAAAAACTGTTTTTT,CASSQDYRPGEKLFF
TRBV5-6,TRBD2,-,TRBJ2-1,TGTGCCAGCAGCTTGATCAGCGGGGGAAATGAGCAGTTCTTC,CASSLISGGNEQFF
TRBV11-2,TRBD1,-,TRBJ1-3,TGTGCCAGCGGTCTACAGGGGGCAGGGGGAAACACCATATATTTT,CASGLQGAGGNTIYF
TRBV19,TRBD1,-,TRBJ2-5,TGTGCCAGTAGTATCAGGGGACAGACTTTGTCAGAGACCCAGTACTTC,CASSIRGQTLSETQYF
TRBV4-1,TRBD2,few,TRBJ2-1,TGCGCCAGCAGAATGGGGACTAGCGGAGTTGGGAACTCCTACAATGAGCAGTTCTTC,CASRMGTSGVGNSYNEQFF
TRBV6-5,TRBD1,few,TRBJ1-1,TGTGCCAGCAGGTTGGACAGGATGAACACTGAAGCTTTCTTT,CASRLDRMNTEAFF
TRBV11-3,TRBD2,-,TRBJ2-2,TGTGCCAGCAGCTCCACTAGCGGGAGTATCACCGGGGAGCTGTTTTTT,CASSSTSGSITGELFF
TRBV5-5,-,-,TRBJ1-1,TGTGCCAGCAGCTGGGGGGCGAACACTGAAGCTTTCTTT,CASSWGANTEAFF
TRBV5-4,-,-,TRBJ2-5,TGTGCCAGCAGCTTGCAGGGTAGCGGAGAGACCCAGTACTTC,CASSLQGSGETQYF
TRBV28,-,-,TRBJ2-1,TGTGCCAGCAGCCTCACAAGGTTCGGATTGGATGAGCAGTTCTTC,CASSLTRFGLDEQFF
TRBV18,TRBD1,once,TRBJ2-1,TGTGCCAGCTCCCGGGACAGGGGCAATGAGCAGTTCTTC,CASSRDRGNEQFF
TRBV10-3,-,-,TRBJ2-1,TGTGCCATCAGTAGGGGGGGGAGCTACAATGAGCAGTTCTTC,CAISRGGSYNEQFF
TRBV21-1,-,-,TRBJ2-1,TGTGCCAGCAGCTCAAGTCCCCTCCCGGCCTACAATGAGCAGTTCTTC,CASSSSPLPAYNEQFF
TRBV3-1/TRBV3-2,-,-,TRBJ1-1,TGTGCCAGCAGCCAAGGGAACACTGAAGCTTTCTTT,CASSQGNTEAFF
TRBV4-2,-,-,TRBJ2-2,TGTGCCAGCAGCCATCCCCGGGGCCATAGCACCGGGGAGCTGTTTTTT,CASSHPRGHSTGELFF
TRBV28,TRBD1,-,TRBJ2-7,TGTGCCAGCAGTTCGGGAGCAGGACAGGGGCCATACGAGCAGTACTTC,CASSSGAGQGPYEQYF
TRBV7-8,-,once,TRBJ2-3,TGTGCCAGCAGCTTGTCCGGAGATACGCAGTATTTT,CASSLSGDTQYF
TRBV4-3,-,-,TRBJ2-1,TGCGCCAGCAGCCAAGACGGGCGTCTAATGGATGAGCAGTTCTTC,CASSQDGRLMDEQFF
TRBV6-5,-,medium-sized,TRBJ1-4,TGTGCCAGCAGTTATGGCGAAGCCGAAAAACTGTTTTTT,CASSYGEAEKLFF
TRBV19,-,-,TRBJ2-6,TGTGCCAGTAGTGGGCTAGCTGGGGCCAACGTCCTGACTTTC,CASSGLAGANVLTF
TRBV7-8,TRBD1,-,TRBJ1-3,TGTGCCAGCAGCTCAACAGGGGGCCTCGGAAACACCATATATTTT,CASSSTGGLGNTIYF
TRBV2,-,-,TRBJ1-2,TGTGCCAGCAGTGGTCAGCAGGGTAACTATGGCTACACCTTC,CASSGQQGNYGYTF
TRBV9,TRBD2,-,TRBJ2-1,TGTGCCAGCAGCCCACACTTCTTAGCGGGAGGGAATCGTGCTGAGCAGTTCTTC,CASSPHFLAGGNRAEQFF
TRBV5-1,TRBD2,-,TRBJ2-3,TGCGCCAGCAGCTTGGGGACTAGCGGGAGACGGGGGATGACGCAGTATTTT,CASSLGTSGRRGMTQYF
TRBV7-2,TRBD1,few,TRBJ1-1,TGTGCCAGCAGGTCCCCGGGACAGGGTGAAGCTTTCTTT,CASRSPGQGEAFF
TRBV5-6,-,-,TRBJ1-5,TGTGCCAGCAGCTTGCGGGGTTTGGGATTAAGCAATCAGCCCCAGCATTTT,CASSLRGLGLSNQPQHF
TRBV5-1,TRBD1,-,TRBJ1-2,TGCGCCAGCAGCTTTGGGGACAGGGAGGGCGGCTACACCTTC,CASSFGDREGGYTF
TRBV2,-,-,TRBJ1-5,TGTGCCAGCAGTGAAAGAGTCCAGGTTAGTCAGCCCCAGCATTTT,CASSERVQVSQPQHF
TRBV7-8,-,-,TRBJ1-3,TGTGCCAGCAGCTTAGAACAGGTTACAAACACCATATATTTT,CASSLEQVTNTIYF
TRBV28,-,-,TRBJ1-1,TGTGCCAGCAGTTTAATGAGGACTGAAGCTTTCTTT,CASSLMRTEAFF
TRBV18,TRBD1,-,TRBJ1-1,TGTGCCAGCTCACTAGGACAGGGGGCGCGGACAACTGAAGCTTTCTTT,CASSLGQGARTTEAFF
TRBV5-6,-,-,TRBJ2-5,TGTGCCAGCAGCTTGAAATTCGGGCCAAGGGGATCCCGAGAGACCCAGTACTTC,CASSLKFGPRGSRETQYF
TRBV4-3,TRBD1,-,TRBJ1-4,TGCGCCAGCAGCCAAGCGGCAGGGGGTGAAAAACTGTTTTTT,CASSQAAGGEKLFF
TRBV10-1,-,-,TRBJ2-1,TGCGCCAGCAGCGAGAGGGATGAGCAGTTCTTC,CASSERDEQFF